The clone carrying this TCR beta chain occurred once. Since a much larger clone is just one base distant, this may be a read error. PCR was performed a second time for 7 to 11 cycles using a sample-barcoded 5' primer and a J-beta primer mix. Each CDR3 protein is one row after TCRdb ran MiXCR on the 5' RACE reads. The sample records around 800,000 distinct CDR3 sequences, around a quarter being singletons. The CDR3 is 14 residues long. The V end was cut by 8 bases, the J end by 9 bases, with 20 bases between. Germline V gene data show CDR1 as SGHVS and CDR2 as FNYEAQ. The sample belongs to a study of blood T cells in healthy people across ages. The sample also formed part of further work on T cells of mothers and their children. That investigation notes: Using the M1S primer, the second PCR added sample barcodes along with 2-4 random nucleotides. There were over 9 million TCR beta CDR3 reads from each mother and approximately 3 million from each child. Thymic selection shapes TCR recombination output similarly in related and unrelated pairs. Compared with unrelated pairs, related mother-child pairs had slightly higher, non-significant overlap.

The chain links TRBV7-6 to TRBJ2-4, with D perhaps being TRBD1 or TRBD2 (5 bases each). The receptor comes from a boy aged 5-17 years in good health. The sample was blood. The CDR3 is CASGPRQGSGIQYF. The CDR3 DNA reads TGTGCCAGCGGCCCAAGGCAGGGAAGCGGCATTCAGTACTTC.